The clone carrying this T cell receptor beta chain was counted a few times. What it recognizes is unknown. Because it lacks the conserved phenylalanine or tryptophan at the end, this CDR3 is likely a read error. This entry comes from a study of Graves' ophthalmopathy and Graves' hyperthyroidism. RNA transcripts yielded amplified TCR beta CDR3 regions. HTBI primers were employed in first-round RT-PCR, then a second-round multiplex PCR followed. TCRdb passed the multiplex PCR reads through MiXCR, listing each CDR3 protein once. The sample records hundreds of thousands of distinct CDR3 sequences, about 20% being singletons. V was clipped by 3 bases and J by 1 base; unmatched bases: 3. Germline lookup yields CDR1 SEHNR and CDR2 FQNEAQ (reference sequence). There are 14 residues in the CDR3. As diagnostic evidence, clinical symptoms, serum thyroxine, TRAb, thyroid ultrasound and orbital computed tomography were relied upon.

Study-level results: Ophthalmopathy progression predictions by the model showed nearly 75% specificity and 70.59% sensitivity.

Source material: peripheral blood. The source of this sequence is a woman younger than 30 with stable Graves' hyperthyroidism. Some clones in this sample may be carry-over from other donors' samples. J is TRBJ2-7 and V is TRBV7-9, with 7 bases that match TRBD2. The CDR3 bases are TGTGCCAGCAGCTTCCGGGGGGTGTCCTACGAGCAGTACCTC. Its protein is CASSFRGVSYEQYL.